Below are 6 T cell receptor beta chains sequenced from a single sample in a study of blood T cell repertoires in COVID-19. Sequencing was performed with immunoSEQ multiplex PCR; in TCRdb, only in-frame clones are kept and a portion is missing. The sample holds about 280,000 clones, around 80% seen once. Sequenced material: PBMCs or T cells enriched from blood (not recorded which). Every receptor here comes from a man aged 40-49 years who had been exposed to COVID-19.

The V gene is TRBV5-4, the J gene TRBJ1-2, with D possibly matching TRBD1 (5 bases). Germline CDR1 and CDR2: SGHNT and YYREEE (reference sequence). The CDR3 totals 15 residues. The germline V and J ends were trimmed by 0 bases and 7 bases, with 16 bases remaining between them. CDR3 amino acids: CASSLGGQAVGGYTF. CDR3 in DNA: TGTGCCAGCAGCTTGGGGGGCCAGGCCGTGGGTGGCTACACCTTC.

J is TRBJ1-1 and V is TRBV9; TRBD1 is a possible D gene (5 bases). CDR3 size: 14 residues. Trimming removed 4 bases from V and 4 bases from J, with 14 bases in between. Germline loops: CDR1 SGDLS, CDR2 YYNGEE. CDR3 residues: CASSPRGEGTEAFF. The CDR3 region has the DNA TGTGCCAGCAGCCCCCGGGGGGAGGGCACTGAAGCTTTCTTT.

This chain links TRBV27 with TRBJ2-7; a possible D gene is TRBD1 (5 bases). This CDR3 is 11 amino acids long. Trimming removed 8 bases from V and 5 bases from J, with 10 bases in between. CDR1 MNHEY and CDR2 SMNVEV come from the germline V gene (reference sequence). CDR3 region: CASPGIDEQYF. For the CDR3, the DNA is TGTGCCAGCCCAGGGATCGACGAGCAGTACTTC.

The chain carries TRBV30 and TRBJ1-5, with 10 bases identical to TRBD1. Germline V CDR1 and CDR2: GTSNPN, SVGIG (reference sequence). This CDR3 has 15 amino acids. Losses at the gene ends were 4 bases for V and 3 bases for J; bases not matched to a gene: 6. The CDR3 region is CAWTVGTGVNQPQHF. CDR3 nucleotide sequence: TGTGCCTGGACCGTAGGGACAGGGGTCAATCAGCCCCAGCATTTT.

This clone was observed a few times. The J gene is TRBJ1-1, the V gene TRBV29-1; TRBD1 agrees at 7 bases. Germline-derived CDR1 and CDR2 are SQVTM and ANQGSEA. V trimming: 7 bases; J trimming: 1 base; junction bases outside the gene matches: 3. This CDR3 spans 12 amino acids. DNA of the CDR3: TGCAGCGGTGGGACAGCGAACACTGAAGCTTTCTTT. Protein: CSGGTANTEAFF.

The chain is built from TRBV25-1 and TRBJ1-2; D gene uncertain. CDR1 and CDR2 from the germline V gene are MGHDK and SYGVNS. This CDR3 has 12 amino acids. Between the trimmed V and J ends, which lost 4 bases and 5 bases, there was a span of 8 bases. Written as DNA, the CDR3 is TGTGCCAGCAGTGGAACAGAGTATGGCTACACCTTC. It is translated as CASSGTEYGYTF.